These 28 T cell receptor beta chains were all obtained from the same sample, sequenced in a study of Ad26.COV2.S vaccination and SARS-CoV-2 variants. Profiled with immunoSEQ multiplex PCR; TCRdb holds only in-frame clones, not every one. This table has about 350,000 clones, 85% appearing once. Treatment reported: 15 to 20 received Ad26.COV2.S at low or high dose, single or two shots; roughly 5 received placebo; per-sample allocation not given. Specimens were obtained on day 63 following the first vaccine or placebo injection. The sample was peripheral blood, taken in a trial of Ad26.COV2.S vaccine versus placebo. These receptor sequences come from a person between 18 and 65 years old who received the Ad26.COV2.S COVID-19 vaccine or a placebo.

This chain links TRBV2 with TRBJ2-3; D perhaps matches TRBD2 (7 bases). This CDR3 is built from 13 residues. Germline V gives CDR1 SNHLY, CDR2 FYNNEI. V lost 8 bases, J lost 2 bases, and 11 bases lay in between. CDR3 coding DNA: TGTGCCAGCGGGGGGGGGCTCACAGATACGCAGTATTTT. This gives the protein CASGGGLTDTQYF.

V usage is TRBV5-5 and J usage is TRBJ2-7, with D possibly TRBD1 on 6 matching bases. The CDR3 contains 14 residues. V was pared by 0 bases and J by 6 bases, with 13 bases between. Germline V gene data show CDR1 as SGHKS and CDR2 as YYEKEE (reference sequence). In DNA form, the CDR3 reads TGTGCCAGCAGCTTGGGGTTTTTAGGGGGCGAGCAGTACTTC. Protein sequence: CASSLGFLGGEQYF.

Only one count was recorded for this clone. This CDR3 is also generated by other DNA sequences in the sample. V gene TRBV18 combines with J gene TRBJ2-5; D uncertain. The CDR3 is made up of 13 amino acids. CDR1 is KGHSH, CDR2 LQKENI, per germline. V lost 2 bases, J lost 3 bases, and 7 bases lay in between. CDR3 region: CASSPSLEETQYF. The CDR3 DNA is TGTGCCAGCTCACCATCATTGGAAGAGACCCAGTACTTC.

The rearrangement links TRBV2 to TRBJ1-6; D call uncertain. This CDR3 spans 16 amino acids. Trimming removed 6 bases from V and 7 bases from J, with 19 bases in between. From germline, CDR1 is SNHLY and CDR2 FYNNEI. DNA of the CDR3: TGTGCCAGCAGGGTTTCGGAATCTCACGGGAATTCACCCCTCCACTTT. Translation: CASRVSESHGNSPLHF.

The J gene is TRBJ2-7, the V gene TRBV27; 10 nucleotides agree with TRBD1. This CDR3 contains 15 residues. The germline gives CDR1 MNHEY, CDR2 SMNVEV (reference sequence). J was trimmed by 5 bases and V by 6 bases; bases with no gene match: 10. The CDR3 DNA reads as TGTGCCAGCAGCCCTCAGACAGGGGGCTACCACGAGCAGTACTTC. It translates to CASSPQTGGYHEQYF.

The chain employs TRBV2 and TRBJ1-5; the D gene is possibly TRBD1 (5 bases). The CDR3 spans 16 residues. Trimming shortened V by 4 bases and J by 6 bases, and 19 bases separated the two germline ends. Per the germline V gene, CDR1 is SNHLY and CDR2 is FYNNEI. The CDR3 sequence: CASSAQGSDLGQPQHF. DNA for the CDR3: TGTGCCAGCAGTGCCCAGGGCTCCGATTTGGGTCAGCCCCAGCATTTT.

This chain joins TRBV7-2 and TRBJ1-3, with a weak D call TRBD1 (5 bases). The CDR3 runs 14 residues. Deletions cut 2 bases from V and 4 bases from J, with 9 bases between. The germline gives CDR1 SGHTA, CDR2 FQGNSA. CDR3 amino acids: CASSLRGEGNTIYF. Written as DNA, the CDR3 is TGTGCCAGCAGCTTACGGGGGGAAGGAAACACCATATATTTT. The variable domain in full, with the rest retrieved from reference TRBV7-2 and TRBJ1-3, is GAGVSQSPSNKVTEKGKDVELRCDPISGHTALYWYRQSLGQGLEFLIYFQGNSAPDKSGLPSDRFSAERTGGSVSTLTIQRTQQEDSAVYLCASSLRGEGNTIYFGEGSWLTVV.

This CDR3 is CASTRHPHTEAFF. Written as DNA, the CDR3 is TGTGCCAGCACGAGGCACCCGCACACTGAAGCTTTCTTT. The chain has TRBV9 and TRBJ1-1; D is unclear. CDR1 and CDR2 (germline): SGDLS, YYNGEE. Trimming took 6 bases from V and 3 from J, leaving 12 bases between them. CDR3 length: 13 amino acids.

The gene calls are TRBV5-1 and TRBJ2-3; the D is unclear. This CDR3 region has 15 residues. From germline, CDR1 is SGHRS and CDR2 YFSETQ. V dropped 4 bases and J dropped 0 bases, with 12 bases sitting between them. The CDR3 region is CASSAGPTSTDTQYF. The CDR3 coding sequence is TGCGCCAGCAGCGCCGGACCGACTAGCACAGATACGCAGTATTTT.

The rearrangement links TRBV10-2 to TRBJ2-1; a weak D match, TRBD1 (5 bases). Germline V gives CDR1 WSHSY, CDR2 SAAADI. With 3 bases removed from V and 3 bases from J, the gap between germline ends came to 9 bases. The CDR3 consists of 14 residues. CDR3: CASSDYRLYNEQFF. The CDR3, as DNA: TGCGCCAGCAGTGACTACAGGCTCTACAATGAGCAGTTCTTC.

This chain links TRBV12-5 with TRBJ1-5; 9 bases agree with TRBD1. This CDR3 region has 19 residues. CDR1 is LGHNT, CDR2 FRNRAP, per germline. Losses at the gene ends were 1 base for V and 1 base for J; bases not matched to a gene: 11. The CDR3 here is CASGLGRNRGRVSNQPQHF. The CDR3 DNA is TGTGCTAGTGGTTTGGGAAGAAACAGGGGGCGCGTAAGCAATCAGCCCCAGCATTTT. The variable domain in full, completed from reference TRBV12-5 and TRBJ1-5, reads DARVTQTPRHKVTEMGQEVTMRCQPILGHNTVFWYRQTMMQGLELLAYFRNRAPLDDSGMPKDRFSAEMPDATLATLKIQPSEPRDSAVYFCASGLGRNRGRVSNQPQHFGDGTRLSIL.

The rearrangement links TRBV5-1 to TRBJ1-1; 8 bases map to TRBD1. From germline, CDR1 is SGHRS and CDR2 YFSETQ. The CDR3 is 15 residues long. The junction had 9 bases not matched to a gene; V was cut back by 4 bases and J by 4 bases. The CDR3 loop is CASSPAGQVVTEAFF. CDR3 nucleotides: TGCGCCAGCAGCCCGGCGGGACAGGTGGTCACTGAAGCTTTCTTT.

V usage is TRBV2 and J usage is TRBJ2-7; TRBD2 might be the D (6 bases). The CDR3 covers 17 residues. Trimming stripped 0 bases from V and 2 bases from J, with 17 bases between. Germline V gene lookup returns CDR1 SNHLY and CDR2 FYNNEI. DNA of the CDR3: TGTGCCAGCAGTGAAGCGGGAACCATTAGCGGCACCTACGAGCAGTACTTC. Protein sequence: CASSEAGTISGTYEQYF. The full variable domain, rest sourced from reference TRBV2 and TRBJ2-7, is EPEVTQTPSHQVTQMGQEVILRCVPISNHLYFYWYRQILGQKVEFLVSFYNNEISEKSEIFDDQFSVERPDGSNFTLKIRSTKLEDSAMYFCASSEAGTISGTYEQYFGPGTRLTVT.

This rearrangement joins TRBV5-3 to TRBJ2-7; maybe TRBD2 (6 bases). TRBV5-3 is an open reading frame, and its role is uncertain. Between the trimmed V and J ends, which lost 0 bases and 3 bases, there was a span of 16 bases. This CDR3 contains 16 residues. The DNA for the CDR3 is TGTGCCAGAAGCTTGGTCGGGACTCAGGAGATCTACGAGCAGTACTTC. Protein product: CARSLVGTQEIYEQYF.

V and J are TRBV2 and TRBJ1-1, with D possibly being TRBD1 (6 bases). The CDR3 totals 14 residues. V shed 6 bases and J shed 7 bases, with 18 bases lying between them. In germline, CDR1 is SNHLY, CDR2 FYNNEI. The CDR3 region is CASRTASGGHEAFF. In DNA form, the CDR3 reads TGTGCCAGCAGGACGGCTTCGGGGGGCCATGAAGCTTTCTTT.

The rearrangement uses TRBV3-1 (or the pseudogene TRBV3-2) and TRBJ2-7, with D hard to call. Trimming removed 0 bases from V and 5 bases from J, with 8 bases in between. The CDR3 is 13 amino acids. In germline, CDR1 is LGHDT, CDR2 YNNKEL (reference sequence). CDR3 bases: TGTGCCAGCAGCCAAGATGGACGACACGAGCAGTACTTC. Its translation is CASSQDGRHEQYF.

CDR3 DNA sequence: TGCGCCAGCAGCTCCCTCTTCTTGGGGGGCTTCGCCTACGAGCAGTACTTC. Protein: CASSSLFLGGFAYEQYF. V and J are TRBV4-1 and TRBJ2-7, with D perhaps given as TRBD1 or TRBD2 (6 bases each). The CDR3 spans 17 residues. V was pared by 5 bases and J by 2 bases, with 22 bases between. Per germline, CDR1 MGHRA and CDR2 YSYEKL.

The chain carries TRBV6-2 or TRBV6-3 and TRBJ1-4; TRBD1 matches at 10 bases. The CDR3 runs to 16 residues. Germline-derived CDR1 and CDR2 are MNHEY and SVGEGT. The V and J ends lost 4 bases and 8 bases, in that order; junction bases with no gene match: 10. The CDR3 here is CASSSPSTGGREKLFF. CDR3 in DNA: TGTGCCAGCAGTTCACCATCGACAGGGGGCAGAGAAAAACTGTTTTTT.

This clone occurred once. The rearrangement joins TRBV7-2 to TRBJ1-2, with 8 bases matching TRBD1. The CDR3 loop spans 19 amino acids. The trim removed 2 bases at V and 0 bases at J, leaving 14 bases unmatched. Germline CDR1 is SGHTA and CDR2 is FQGNSA. Written as DNA, the CDR3 is TGTGCCAGCAGCTTAAGGGCAGGGGGCGATAAGTCCTCTAACTATGGCTACACCTTC. This encodes CASSLRAGGDKSSNYGYTF.

This rearrangement joins TRBV13 to TRBJ2-3, with 8 bases aligning to TRBD1. Unmatched junction bases numbered 7, after V lost 5 bases and J lost 3 bases. Per the germline V gene, CDR1 is PRHDT and CDR2 is FYEKMQ (reference sequence). The CDR3 totals 15 residues. Written as DNA, the CDR3 is TGTGCCAGCAGCCCCGACAGGGGTGAGACAGATACGCAGTATTTT. It specifies CASSPDRGETDTQYF.

V gene TRBV24-1 combines with J gene TRBJ2-5; 10 bases fit TRBD2. V trimming: 4 bases; J trimming: 1 base; junction bases outside the gene matches: 8. The germline V gene encodes CDR1 KGHDR and CDR2 SFDVKD. This CDR3 has 17 residues. The DNA for the CDR3 is TGTGCCACCAGTGACCCGTCACTAGCGGGGCTCCAAGAGACCCAGTACTTC. Amino acids: CATSDPSLAGLQETQYF.

This clone was seen only a few times. This chain joins TRBV4-3 and TRBJ2-7, with D perhaps matching TRBD2 (6 bases). This CDR3 has 14 residues. Germline V gene data show CDR1 as LGHNA and CDR2 as YSLEER. With 3 bases removed from V and 1 base from J, the gap between germline ends came to 10 bases. CDR3 in DNA: TGCGCCAGCAGCCACCTGACTAGTTCCTACGAGCAGTACTTC. Translating gives CASSHLTSSYEQYF.

CDR3 bases: TGTGCCAGCAGCGGGGGGCCCAGAAACACCATATATTTT. Translating gives CASSGGPRNTIYF. This sequence joins TRBV9 and TRBJ1-3; perhaps TRBD1 as D (6 bases). The germline V gene has CDR1 SGDLS and CDR2 YYNGEE. The CDR3 loop spans 13 amino acids. The V and J ends lost 3 bases and 5 bases respectively, with 9 bases between them. Variable domain in full (rest from reference TRBV9 and TRBJ1-3): DSGVTQTPKHLITATGQRVTLRCSPRSGDLSVYWYQQSLDQGLQFLIQYYNGEERAKGNILERFSAQQFPDLHSELNLSSLELGDSALYFCASSGGPRNTIYFGEGSWLTVV.

The chain uses TRBV27 and TRBJ2-5; 8 bases fit TRBD1. Germline V gene data show CDR1 as MNHEY and CDR2 as SMNVEV (reference sequence). Unmatched junction bases numbered 6, after V lost 5 bases and J lost 1 base. The CDR3 is 15 amino acids. CDR3 coding DNA: TGTGCCAGCAGTCGCCACAGGGGGGCCCAAGAGACCCAGTACTTC. This gives the protein CASSRHRGAQETQYF.

For this clone: Other DNA sequences in this specimen translate into the identical CDR3. The chain combines TRBV28 with TRBJ2-7; D is perhaps TRBD2 (6 bases). Germline-derived CDR1 and CDR2 are MDHEN and SYDVKM. This CDR3 has 11 residues. V gave up 6 bases and J gave up 3 bases, with 6 bases separating them. The CDR3: CASSGSYEQYF. As DNA, the CDR3 is TGTGCCAGCAGCGGGAGCTACGAGCAGTACTTC.

The chain joins TRBV27 to TRBJ2-3, with 9 bases fitting TRBD2. V dropped 3 bases and J dropped 5; count of bases not matched to a gene: 6. The germline gives CDR1 MNHEY, CDR2 SMNVEV (reference sequence). The CDR3 has 15 residues. The CDR3 nucleotides are TGTGCCAGCAGTTTTTGGCGGGGGGGCATAGATACGCAGTATTTT. Translating it yields CASSFWRGGIDTQYF.

This chain connects TRBV6-5 to TRBJ1-1, with D uncertain. V shed 6 bases and J shed 1 base, with 15 bases lying between them. The CDR3 is 15 residues long. Germline CDR1 and CDR2: MNHEY and SVGAGI. The CDR3 loop is CASSPRVRGNTEAFF. The DNA of the CDR3 is TGTGCCAGCAGCCCCAGAGTAAGAGGGAACACTGAAGCTTTCTTT.

V usage is TRBV20-1 and J usage is TRBJ2-1; no definite D call. Looked up from germline, CDR1 is DFQATT and CDR2 is SNEGSKA (reference sequence). The CDR3 extends over 11 amino acids. Trimming removed 5 bases from V and 2 bases from J, with 4 bases in between. The CDR3 protein is CSAWTYNEQFF. In DNA form, the CDR3 reads TGCAGTGCTTGGACCTACAATGAGCAGTTCTTC.